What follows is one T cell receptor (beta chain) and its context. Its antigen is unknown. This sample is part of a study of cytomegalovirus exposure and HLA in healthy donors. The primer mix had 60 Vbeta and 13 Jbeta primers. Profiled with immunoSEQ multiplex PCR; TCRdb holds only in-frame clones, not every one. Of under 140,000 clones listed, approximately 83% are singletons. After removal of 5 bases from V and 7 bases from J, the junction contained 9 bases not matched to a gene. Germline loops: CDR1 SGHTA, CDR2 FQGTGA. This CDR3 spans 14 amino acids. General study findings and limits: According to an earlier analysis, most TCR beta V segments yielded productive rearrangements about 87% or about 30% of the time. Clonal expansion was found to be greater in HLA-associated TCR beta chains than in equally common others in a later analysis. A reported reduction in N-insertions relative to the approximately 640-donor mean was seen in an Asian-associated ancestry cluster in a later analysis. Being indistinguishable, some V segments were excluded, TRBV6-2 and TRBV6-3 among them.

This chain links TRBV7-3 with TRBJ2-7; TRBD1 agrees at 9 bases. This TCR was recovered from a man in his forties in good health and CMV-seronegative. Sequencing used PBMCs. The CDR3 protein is CASSPDRGLREQYF. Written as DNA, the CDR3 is TGTGCCAGCAGCCCCGACAGGGGGTTGAGGGAGCAGTACTTC.